This T cell receptor beta chain was recorded in a study of blood T cell repertoires in COVID-19. Study-level background: COVID-19 samples collected from the United States, Italy and Spain covered acute and convalescent phases. In each case, the material was cDNA or gDNA derived from T cells, B-cell-depleted T cells, or PBMCs.

Germline V gene sequence: CDR1 LNHNV, CDR2 YYDKDF (reference sequence). V lost 0 bases and J lost 6; bases outside the gene matches: 5. The CDR3 spans 15 residues. The repertoire was sequenced with immunoSEQ multiplex PCR; TCRdb's copy has only in-frame clones and lacks some. The sample includes 90,000 to 110,000 clones, less than 90% of them seen just once. This TCR derives from a woman between 55 and 75 years old with acute or convalescent COVID-19. The chain recombines TRBV15 with TRBJ2-1, with 7 bases fitting TRBD2. Sequenced: peripheral blood. CDR3 loop: CATSRDRGVPNEQFF. DNA for the CDR3: TGTGCCACCAGCAGAGATCGGGGGGTCCCCAATGAGCAGTTCTTC.